This entry describes one TCR beta chain. This entry is derived from a study of OX40 agonist ivuxolimab in advanced cancers. Germline CDR1 and CDR2: LNHDA and SQIVND (reference sequence). The V end was cut by 4 bases, the J end by 4 bases, with 20 bases between. The CDR3 has 16 amino acids. Sequencing used immunoSEQ multiplex PCR; TCRdb keeps in-frame clones, though not all of them. The sample has about 70,000 clones; less than 90% are singletons. The material was CD4+ or CD8+ T cells sorted from blood, obtained in a trial of the OX40 agonist ivuxolimab. The rearrangement uses TRBV19 and TRBJ2-7; D remains unclear. This clonotype originated in an adult with an advanced solid tumor such as melanoma, head and neck, liver or kidney cancer. The CDR3 is CASSTSSAGYLYEQYF. For the CDR3, the DNA is TGTGCCAGTAGTACCTCTAGTGCTGGTTACCTATACGAGCAGTACTTC.